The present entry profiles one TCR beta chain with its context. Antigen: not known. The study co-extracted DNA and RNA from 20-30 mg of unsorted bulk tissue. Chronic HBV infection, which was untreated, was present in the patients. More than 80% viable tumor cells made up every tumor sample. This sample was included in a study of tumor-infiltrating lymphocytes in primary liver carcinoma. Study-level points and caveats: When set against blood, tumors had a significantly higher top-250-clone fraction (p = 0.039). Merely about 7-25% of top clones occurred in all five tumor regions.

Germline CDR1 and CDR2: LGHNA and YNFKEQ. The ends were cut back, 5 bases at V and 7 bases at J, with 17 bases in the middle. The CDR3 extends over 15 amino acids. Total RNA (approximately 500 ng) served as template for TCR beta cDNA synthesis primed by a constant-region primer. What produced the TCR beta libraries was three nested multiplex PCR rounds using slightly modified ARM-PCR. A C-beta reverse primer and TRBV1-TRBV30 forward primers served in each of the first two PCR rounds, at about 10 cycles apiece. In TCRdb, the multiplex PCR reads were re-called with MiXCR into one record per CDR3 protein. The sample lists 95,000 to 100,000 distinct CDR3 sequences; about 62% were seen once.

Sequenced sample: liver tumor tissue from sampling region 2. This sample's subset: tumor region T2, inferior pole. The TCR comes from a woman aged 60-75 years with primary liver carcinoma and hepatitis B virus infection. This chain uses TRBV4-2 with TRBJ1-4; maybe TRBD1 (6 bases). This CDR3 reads CASSKLTGSIEKLFF. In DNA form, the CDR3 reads TGTGCCAGCAGCAAGTTGACAGGTTCGATTGAAAAACTGTTTTTT.